A single sample is the source of the 27 T cell receptor beta chains below, sequenced in a study of blood T cell repertoires in COVID-19. Sequencing used immunoSEQ multiplex PCR; TCRdb keeps in-frame clones, though not all of them. This sample carries approximately 77,000 clones, 80% of them seen once, and the ten largest clones take 4% to 6%. Sequenced input: peripheral blood. These receptors all come from a woman in her seventies with acute or convalescent COVID-19.

The V gene is TRBV7-6, the J gene TRBJ1-1; the match to TRBD1 covers 7 bases. V shed 1 base, J shed 2 bases, and the junction held 4 bases outside the gene matches. The CDR3 has 15 amino acids. Germline CDR1 reads SGHVS; CDR2 reads FNYEAQ. CDR3 sequence reads: CASSLVGQLNTEAFF. The CDR3 nucleotides read TGTGCCAGCAGCTTAGTGGGACAGCTAAACACTGAAGCTTTCTTT.

The J gene is TRBJ1-2, the V gene TRBV5-4, with 8 bases fitting TRBD1. Germline V gene sequence: CDR1 SGHNT, CDR2 YYREEE (reference sequence). Unmatched junction bases numbered 8, after V lost 4 bases and J lost 6 bases. The CDR3 length is 14 residues. The CDR3 region is CASSKGQEGDGYTF. The DNA for the CDR3 is TGTGCCAGCAGCAAGGGACAGGAGGGGGATGGCTACACCTTC.

The chain joins TRBV11-2 to TRBJ2-3, with 8 positions matching TRBD2. Germline CDR1 and CDR2: SGHAT and FQNNGV. J lost 3 bases, V lost 5 bases, and 7 bases had no gene match. This CDR3 has 15 amino acids. The CDR3: CASSLGLALTDTQYF. The CDR3 DNA reads as TGTGCCAGCAGCCTAGGACTAGCCTTAACAGATACGCAGTATTTT.

The J gene is TRBJ1-1, the V gene TRBV2, with D possibly matching TRBD1 (6 bases). Per germline, CDR1 SNHLY and CDR2 FYNNEI. The V and J ends lost 3 bases and 2 bases respectively, with 10 bases between them. The CDR3 is 14 amino acids. CDR3 residues: CASSDRGGNTEAFF. CDR3 bases: TGTGCCAGCAGTGATAGAGGGGGAAACACTGAAGCTTTCTTT.

J is TRBJ1-1 and V is TRBV7-9; D possibly corresponds to TRBD1 (6 bases). This CDR3 is 14 amino acids long. CDR1 and CDR2 (germline): SEHNR, FQNEAQ (reference sequence). V was clipped by 5 bases and J by 1 base, with 11 bases between them. The DNA of the CDR3 is TGTGCCAGCAGCCCGATCAGGGGGAACACTGAAGCTTTCTTT. Translated: CASSPIRGNTEAFF.

V is TRBV7-9 and J is TRBJ1-1, with D perhaps matching TRBD1 (6 bases). This CDR3 is 13 amino acids long. Trimming took 5 bases from V and 1 from J, leaving 8 bases between them. The germline V gene has CDR1 SEHNR and CDR2 FQNEAQ (reference sequence). In DNA form, the CDR3 reads TGTGCCAGCAGCCGAGGGGGGAACACTGAAGCTTTCTTT. It codes for CASSRGGNTEAFF.

The chain recombines TRBV6-6 with TRBJ2-7; 8 bases match TRBD2. The J segment lost 5 bases and the V segment lost 10 bases, leaving 10 bases of the junction unmatched. The CDR3 runs 13 residues. Per germline, CDR1 MNHNY and CDR2 SVGAGI (reference sequence). CDR3 in amino acids: CATRGGAGNEQYF. CDR3 bases: TGTGCCACCCGGGGGGGCGCAGGAAACGAGCAGTACTTC.

A few counts support this clone. The chain links TRBV20-1 to TRBJ1-2, with a tentative D call TRBD1 (5 bases). The CDR3 runs to 11 residues. The germline V gene encodes CDR1 DFQATT and CDR2 SNEGSKA (reference sequence). The DNA of the CDR3 is TGCAGCACCCTCTGGGGCGATGGCTACACCTTC. It yields the protein CSTLWGDGYTF.

The J gene is TRBJ2-3, the V gene TRBV7-2, with TRBD2 as a possible D gene (5 bases). Germline values: CDR1 SGHTA, CDR2 FQGNSA. V was clipped by 2 bases and J by 5 bases, with 8 bases between them. This CDR3 is built from 13 residues. CDR3 bases: TGTGCCAGCAGCTTATTAGCGAGAGATACGCAGTATTTT. Translating gives CASSLLARDTQYF.

CDR3: CASSLTLGGYTF. The CDR3 bases are TGTGCCAGCAGTTTGACTTTGGGTGGCTACACCTTC. This rearrangement joins TRBV28 to TRBJ1-2; D is unclear. V shed 3 bases and J shed 7 bases, with 9 bases lying between them. From germline, CDR1 is MDHEN and CDR2 SYDVKM. The CDR3 length is 12 residues.

The chain recombines TRBV6-5 with TRBJ2-1; D is perhaps TRBD2 (6 bases). The CDR3 contains 14 residues. In germline, CDR1 is MNHEY, CDR2 SVGAGI. Deletions cut 7 bases from V and 7 bases from J, with 17 bases between. The CDR3 DNA sequence: TGTGCCAGCATCCCCCGGAGGGGACCGAATGAGCAGTTCTTC. It yields the protein CASIPRRGPNEQFF.

This clone occurred a few times. The J gene is TRBJ1-4, the V gene TRBV5-6, with 8 bases matching TRBD1. The CDR3 is 14 residues long. The junction had 1 base not matched to a gene; V was cut back by 0 bases and J by 6 bases. Germline V gives CDR1 SGHDT, CDR2 YYEEEE. In nucleotides, the CDR3 is TGTGCCAGCAGCTTGGGGACAGGGTATGAAAAACTGTTTTTT. It translates to CASSLGTGYEKLFF.

Only one count was recorded for this clone. The V call is TRBV7-9, the J call TRBJ2-4, with 7 nucleotides matching TRBD1. This CDR3 region has 19 residues. Germline values: CDR1 SEHNR, CDR2 FQNEAQ (reference sequence). Germline trimming cut 3 bases from V and 0 bases from J; bases unmatched to any gene: 14. CDR3 DNA: TGTGCCAGCAGCTTCCCCCGGACAGGTTCATCTCTAGCCAAAAACATTCAGTACTTC. Its translation is CASSFPRTGSSLAKNIQYF.

The chain joins TRBV6-5 to TRBJ2-1; weak D call: TRBD2 (6 bases). Germline lookup yields CDR1 MNHEY and CDR2 SVGAGI. The V and J ends lost 2 bases and 5 bases respectively, with 13 bases between them. This CDR3 comprises 15 residues. As DNA, the CDR3 is TGTGCCAGCAGTTACAGGGGCGGGGCAAACAATGAGCAGTTCTTC. This gives the protein CASSYRGGANNEQFF.

The chain recombines TRBV5-1 with TRBJ2-6, with no clear D. Germline values: CDR1 SGHRS, CDR2 YFSETQ. The V gene lost 0 bases and the J gene lost 0 bases, with 10 bases spanning the gap. This CDR3 has 17 residues. DNA of the CDR3: TGCGCCAGCAGCTTGGCCGGTCGGTACTCTGGGGCCAACGTCCTGACTTTC. Translated: CASSLAGRYSGANVLTF.

In DNA form, the CDR3 reads TGTGCCAGTAGTATATCGACTACTAAGGGCTACACCTTC. It is translated as CASSISTTKGYTF. The V and J genes are TRBV19 and TRBJ1-2, with D uncertain. Trimming took 2 bases from V and 8 from J, leaving 12 bases between them. Germline lookup yields CDR1 LNHDA and CDR2 SQIVND (reference sequence). The CDR3 is made up of 13 amino acids.

The chain is built from TRBV3-1 (or the pseudogene TRBV3-2) and TRBJ1-6; TRBD1 matches at 7 bases. The trim removed 3 bases at V and 8 bases at J, leaving 22 bases unmatched. CDR1 and CDR2 from the germline V gene are LGHDT and YNNKEL (reference sequence). The CDR3 has 20 residues. The CDR3 spells CASSQEKTGRSGPHYSPLHF. In DNA, the CDR3 is TGTGCCAGCAGCCAGGAAAAGACAGGGAGAAGTGGGCCTCACTATTCACCCCTCCACTTT.

The chain links TRBV24-1 to TRBJ2-1, with unresolved D. The CDR3 runs to 13 residues. Germline V gives CDR1 KGHDR, CDR2 SFDVKD. Trimming cost V 4 bases and J 2 bases, with 5 bases left between them. In DNA form, the CDR3 reads TGTGCCACCAGTGACCCCACCTACAATGAGCAGTTCTTC. The encoded protein is CATSDPTYNEQFF.

This rearrangement joins TRBV4-2 to TRBJ2-7; D is uncertain. The CDR3 runs 13 residues. Germline CDR1 LGHNA, CDR2 YNFKEQ. V lost 4 bases to trimming and J lost 5 bases, with 12 bases between them. The CDR3 is CASSLKVEDEQYF. CDR3 coding DNA: TGTGCCAGCAGCCTTAAGGTAGAGGACGAGCAGTACTTC.

The chain couples TRBV6-5 to TRBJ1-2; the match to TRBD1 covers 7 bases. The junction had 3 bases not matched to a gene; V was cut back by 6 bases and J by 2 bases. Germline values: CDR1 MNHEY, CDR2 SVGAGI. The CDR3 has 13 residues. CDR3 protein: CASSSTGNYGYTF. The DNA for the CDR3 is TGTGCCAGCAGCTCGACAGGGAACTATGGCTACACCTTC.

Only one count was recorded for this clone. This CDR3 reads CAIRGGTEAFF. CDR3 coding DNA: TGTGCCATCCGGGGAGGGACTGAAGCTTTCTTT. The chain uses TRBV6-6 and TRBJ1-1, with D unclear. Looked up from germline, CDR1 is MNHNY and CDR2 is SVGAGI (reference sequence). V was trimmed by 10 bases and J by 5 bases, leaving 11 bases between them. The CDR3 sequence is 11 residues long.

This clone has just a few counts. The gene calls are TRBV18 and TRBJ1-1; D gene unclear. This CDR3 contains 14 residues. In germline, CDR1 is KGHSH, CDR2 LQKENI. Trimming took 3 bases from V and 0 from J, leaving 8 bases between them. DNA for the CDR3: TGTGCCAGCTCACCCGTAACAATGAACACTGAAGCTTTCTTT. Protein sequence: CASSPVTMNTEAFF.

This clone was detected only once. The CDR3 DNA reads as TGTGCCAGCAGCTTATCACGGACTAGCGGGGTTCGGAATACGCAGTATTTT. Translation gives CASSLSRTSGVRNTQYF. This chain uses TRBV7-2 with TRBJ2-3; TRBD2 matches at 12 bases. Germline CDR1 reads SGHTA; CDR2 reads FQGNSA. J gave up 7 bases and V 2 bases, and 10 bases lay outside the gene matches. This CDR3 spans 17 amino acids.

This clone was seen just once. This rearrangement joins TRBV4-1 to TRBJ2-7, with D uncertain. V was clipped by 0 bases and J by 7 bases, with 13 bases between them. Germline CDR1 reads MGHRA; CDR2 reads YSYEKL. CDR3 size: 14 residues. In nucleotides, the CDR3 is TGCGCCAGCAGCCAAGATCTCTCCAGAGGAGAGCAGTACTTC. This gives the protein CASSQDLSRGEQYF.

A single count supports this clone. The chain combines TRBV7-6 with TRBJ1-1, with D unresolved. V lost 1 base to trimming and J lost 5 bases, with 11 bases between them. The CDR3 covers 14 residues. The germline V gene has CDR1 SGHVS and CDR2 FNYEAQ. The chain's CDR3 is CASSLESFLTEAFF. The CDR3 DNA follows: TGTGCCAGCAGCTTAGAATCCTTTCTTACTGAAGCTTTCTTT.

The sample holds a few counts of this clone. This rearrangement joins TRBV7-2 to TRBJ2-3; 10 bases fit TRBD2. In germline, CDR1 is SGHTA, CDR2 FQGNSA. Trimming removed 0 bases from V and 0 bases from J; junction bases left unmatched: 6. This CDR3 comprises 18 residues. The CDR3 loop reads CASSLAGSGGVSTDTQYF. CDR3 nucleotide sequence: TGTGCCAGCAGCTTAGCGGGAAGCGGGGGGGTAAGCACAGATACGCAGTATTTT.

This chain joins TRBV2 and TRBJ2-7, with D perhaps TRBD2 (7 bases). From germline, CDR1 is SNHLY and CDR2 FYNNEI. The CDR3 loop spans 15 amino acids. The V end was cut by 2 bases, the J end by 4 bases, with 15 bases between. This CDR3 is CASSEWGGGTYEQYF. CDR3 nucleotides: TGTGCCAGCAGTGAATGGGGGGGAGGGACATACGAGCAGTACTTC. Complete variable domain (other parts from reference TRBV2 and TRBJ2-7): EPEVTQTPSHQVTQMGQEVILRCVPISNHLYFYWYRQILGQKVEFLVSFYNNEISEKSEIFDDQFSVERPDGSNFTLKIRSTKLEDSAMYFCASSEWGGGTYEQYFGPGTRLTVT.